This T cell receptor (beta chain) was profiled in a study of blood T cell repertoires in COVID-19 (dated by TCRdb to about 2020). As for the study more broadly: Collaborator samples came from the United States, Italy and Spain and covered acute and convalescent phases of COVID-19. Where HLA class I and class II types were available, the types were taken from metadata supplied by the sample provider, not from assay-based typing. Nearly every sample came with metadata listing a de-identified subject ID, COVID-19 status, age in years and sex. Samples were obtained from the ongoing ImmuneRACE study (first 160 participants) and from 1,000 to 1,500 subjects provided by 6 global collaborators. The material from the prospective study consisted of cDNA or gDNA derived from T cells, B-cell-depleted T cells, or PBMCs. Subjects who had been exposed to COVID-19, were actively infected with it, or had recovered from it provided the deeply sampled blood TCRbeta repertoires that made up the dataset. A freely available public database, intended as a resource for researchers studying the immune response to SARS-CoV-2, is where the repertoires were released. Results and caveats for the whole study, not just this receptor: The quantity of clinical and demographic metadata differed by source and by participant and was supplied without curation.

The germline ends are 8 bases apart after V is trimmed by 2 bases and J by 4 bases. Inclusive of the bounding cysteine and phenylalanine, the CDR3 is 13 residues long. Only the CDR3 portion is preserved as DNA: 39 bases, with reading frame beginning at the first base. Whole blood was collected in K2EDTA tubes by collaborating institutions according to the institutions' own protocols. For TCRbeta analysis, collaborator samples were shipped as frozen whole blood, as isolated PBMCs, or as DNA extracted from either sample type. Of note for this clone: Its antigen is unknown. Base qualities were left out, and no much larger clone turns up one base away.

The immunoSEQ Assay, a bias-controlled multiplex PCR, was used to amplify TCRbeta CDR3 regions from genomic DNA. On the study's bioinformatics: The number of nucleated cells in each sample was estimated by amplification of reference gene primers within the assay. To quantify the absolute abundance of each unique TCRbeta CDR3 rearrangement, sequence reads were collapsed and filtered. For each sample, productive Simpson clonality was calculated as the square root of Simpson's diversity index over productive rearrangements. TCRdb took over this immuneACCESS table, retaining in-frame rearrangements with V and J assigned. Such tables are incomplete; in checked studies, under half of the missing clones stem from an unresolved V gene, and the remainder is unexplained. The DNA was the basis for D and trimming; V, J and clone size are from that table. The sample includes just over 150,000 clones, with about nine tenths observed a single time. Approximately 2.3% of the sample is held by the ten biggest clonotypes.

The source material was peripheral blood. The V and J segments used are TRBV12-3 or TRBV12-4 and TRBJ1-1; there is no confident call for the D gene. The TCR was taken from a woman between 65 and 79 years old with acute or convalescent COVID-19. The base sequence is TGTGCCAGCAGTTTACGGGGAATCACTGAAGCTTTCTTT. Translated, it reads CASSLRGITEAFF.